Listed below are T cell receptor beta chains from one sample, sequenced in a study of cytomegalovirus exposure and HLA in healthy donors. Repertoires were generated with immunoSEQ multiplex PCR, while TCRdb's copy carries only in-frame clones and drops some. The sample carries about 130,000 clones, less than 85% recorded once. Sequenced material: PBMCs. These receptors came from a man aged 18 to 35 in good health and CMV-seropositive. CDR3s include the opening cysteine and the closing phenylalanine or tryptophan. Fields, in order: clone size, D gene, V gene, J gene, CDR3 DNA, CDR3 protein. A D gene is named only where the DNA matches it firmly. Size values are once, few and many counts, or a class for expanded clones, and some rows have none.

abundance: -
d_gene: -
v_gene: TRBV30
j_gene: TRBJ1-5
CDR3nt: TGTGCCTGGACCTCCGGGGGGAATCAGCCCCAGCATTTT
CDR3aa: CAWTSGGNQPQHF

abundance: -
d_gene: -
v_gene: TRBV7-9
j_gene: TRBJ2-7
CDR3nt: TGTGCCAGCACCACCCCCGGAACAGGGAGCTACGAGCAGTACTTC
CDR3aa: CASTTPGTGSYEQYF

abundance: -
d_gene: -
v_gene: TRBV28
j_gene: TRBJ1-2
CDR3nt: TGTGCCAGCAGTTCGCAACCAGGGATGTATGGCTACACCTTC
CDR3aa: CASSSQPGMYGYTF

abundance: -
d_gene: TRBD1
v_gene: TRBV4-2
j_gene: TRBJ1-1
CDR3nt: TGTGCCAGCAGCCAAGGAGGGACAGGGGACACTGAAGCTTTCTTT
CDR3aa: CASSQGGTGDTEAFF

abundance: -
d_gene: -
v_gene: TRBV6-5
j_gene: TRBJ2-7
CDR3nt: TGTGCCAGCAGTTACGATGGGGGCGGGGGCTACGAGCAGTACTTC
CDR3aa: CASSYDGGGGYEQYF

abundance: few
d_gene: -
v_gene: TRBV11-2
j_gene: TRBJ2-7
CDR3nt: TGTGCCAGCAGCTTAGAGAGGGACTTAGGAAACCACACTTTC
CDR3aa: CASSLERDLGNHTF

abundance: -
d_gene: -
v_gene: TRBV27
j_gene: TRBJ2-7
CDR3nt: TGTGCCAGCAGTTTAATACAGGGCTACGAGCAGTACTTC
CDR3aa: CASSLIQGYEQYF

abundance: -
d_gene: TRBD1
v_gene: TRBV5-1
j_gene: TRBJ1-5
CDR3nt: TGCGCCAGCAGCTTGCGGGACAGGGGGCCTAGTAACAGCAATCAGCCCCAGCATTTT
CDR3aa: CASSLRDRGPSNSNQPQHF

abundance: -
d_gene: -
v_gene: TRBV19
j_gene: TRBJ1-1
CDR3nt: TGTGCCAGTAGCGTTAAGAGTATGAACACTGAAGCTTTCTTT
CDR3aa: CASSVKSMNTEAFF

abundance: once
d_gene: -
v_gene: TRBV11-2
j_gene: TRBJ2-7
CDR3nt: TGTGCCAGCAGCTTAGGGGGAAGCGGACCGGACGTGTGCTTC
CDR3aa: CASSLGGSGPDVCF

abundance: -
d_gene: -
v_gene: TRBV7-6
j_gene: TRBJ2-7
CDR3nt: TGTGCCAGCAGCCCGGACCCTGGACTATTCTACGAGCAGTACTTC
CDR3aa: CASSPDPGLFYEQYF

abundance: -
d_gene: -
v_gene: TRBV5-4
j_gene: TRBJ2-7
CDR3nt: TGTGCCAGCAGCTCTTTCGGGGGCTCCTACGAGCAGTACTTC
CDR3aa: CASSSFGGSYEQYF

abundance: -
d_gene: TRBD1
v_gene: TRBV11-2
j_gene: TRBJ1-2
CDR3nt: TGTGCCAGCAGCTTGGGACAGGGCTATGGCTACACCTTC
CDR3aa: CASSLGQGYGYTF

abundance: -
d_gene: TRBD1
v_gene: TRBV6-5
j_gene: TRBJ1-2
CDR3nt: TGTGCCAGCAGTTACCTTGAGGGGGCGGGCTATGGCTACACCTTC
CDR3aa: CASSYLEGAGYGYTF

abundance: -
d_gene: TRBD1
v_gene: TRBV6-1
j_gene: TRBJ1-2
CDR3nt: TGTGCCAGCAGTGATTTGACAGGGGGCGTGAGTGGCTACACCTTC
CDR3aa: CASSDLTGGVSGYTF

abundance: -
d_gene: -
v_gene: TRBV2
j_gene: TRBJ1-5
CDR3nt: TGTGCCAGCAGTGCAGGGGCTCGGCCCCAGCATTTT
CDR3aa: CASSAGARPQHF

abundance: -
d_gene: TRBD1
v_gene: TRBV28
j_gene: TRBJ1-6
CDR3nt: TGTGCCAGCAGTCTACAGGGGGGCCCCTATAATTCACCCCTCCACTTT
CDR3aa: CASSLQGGPYNSPLHF

abundance: -
d_gene: -
v_gene: TRBV2
j_gene: TRBJ2-1
CDR3nt: TGTGCCAGCAAGAGGGGGGGCGGGAGTCATGAGCAGTTCTTC
CDR3aa: CASKRGGGSHEQFF

abundance: -
d_gene: TRBD1
v_gene: TRBV19
j_gene: TRBJ1-6
CDR3nt: TGTGCCAGTAAGGTTGGGGACAGGGGTATTGATTCACCCCTCCACTTT
CDR3aa: CASKVGDRGIDSPLHF

abundance: once
d_gene: TRBD2
v_gene: TRBV5-1
j_gene: TRBJ2-2
CDR3nt: TGCGCCAGCAGCTTGGGACTAGCGGGGGTCCCCGGGGAGCTGTTTTTT
CDR3aa: CASSLGLAGVPGELFF

abundance: -
d_gene: -
v_gene: TRBV4-1
j_gene: TRBJ2-2
CDR3nt: TGCGCCAGCAGCCAAGATGGGGCTGTTCGCACCGGGGAGCTGTTTTTT
CDR3aa: CASSQDGAVRTGELFF

abundance: -
d_gene: -
v_gene: TRBV29-1
j_gene: TRBJ2-2
CDR3nt: TGCAGCGTTCATACTAACACCGGGGAGCTGTTTTTT
CDR3aa: CSVHTNTGELFF

abundance: -
d_gene: -
v_gene: TRBV27
j_gene: TRBJ1-2
CDR3nt: TGTGCCAGCAGTTTATATCCAGGCTATGGCTACACCTTC
CDR3aa: CASSLYPGYGYTF

abundance: -
d_gene: -
v_gene: TRBV6-1
j_gene: TRBJ1-2
CDR3nt: TGTGCCAGCAGTGAAGCACACAGCTCCTATGGCTACACCTTC
CDR3aa: CASSEAHSSYGYTF

abundance: -
d_gene: TRBD1
v_gene: TRBV6-6
j_gene: TRBJ1-2
CDR3nt: TGTGCCAGCAGTGACAGGGCTGGCTACACCTTC
CDR3aa: CASSDRAGYTF

abundance: -
d_gene: -
v_gene: TRBV10-3
j_gene: TRBJ1-6
CDR3nt: TGTGCCATCAGTCTGACAGAACTGAATTCACCCCTCCACTTT
CDR3aa: CAISLTELNSPLHF

abundance: -
d_gene: -
v_gene: TRBV5-6
j_gene: TRBJ2-7
CDR3nt: TGTGCCAGCAGTCCTAATCCCCAGGGATCACACGAGCAGTACTTC
CDR3aa: CASSPNPQGSHEQYF

abundance: -
d_gene: TRBD1
v_gene: TRBV29-1
j_gene: TRBJ2-7
CDR3nt: TGCAGCGTCCGTCCAGGGGGCGGATACGAGCAGTACTTC
CDR3aa: CSVRPGGGYEQYF

abundance: -
d_gene: -
v_gene: TRBV30
j_gene: TRBJ1-1
CDR3nt: TGTGCCTGGTCTTGGAACACTGAAGCTTTCTTT
CDR3aa: CAWSWNTEAFF

abundance: -
d_gene: -
v_gene: TRBV6-1
j_gene: TRBJ1-5
CDR3nt: TGTGCCAGCAGTGAGGAGGGTCTCCCGGGCCATTTT
CDR3aa: CASSEEGLPGHF

abundance: -
d_gene: -
v_gene: TRBV7-8
j_gene: TRBJ1-1
CDR3nt: TGTGCCAGCAGCGCTTCAGGGCTTGCAACTGAAGCTTTCTTT
CDR3aa: CASSASGLATEAFF

abundance: -
d_gene: TRBD1
v_gene: TRBV7-6
j_gene: TRBJ1-3
CDR3nt: TGTGCCAGCAGCTTAGTTGACAGGGCCTCTGGAAGCACCATATATTTT
CDR3aa: CASSLVDRASGSTIYF

abundance: -
d_gene: -
v_gene: TRBV7-6
j_gene: TRBJ1-2
CDR3nt: TGTGCCAGCAGCTTAGAAGGGGCACCGGTGGAGGGCTACACCTTC
CDR3aa: CASSLEGAPVEGYTF

abundance: -
d_gene: TRBD1
v_gene: TRBV5-1
j_gene: TRBJ1-1
CDR3nt: TGCGCCAGCAGCTTGGCCCCTACAGGGGGCACTGAAGCTTTCTTT
CDR3aa: CASSLAPTGGTEAFF

abundance: -
d_gene: -
v_gene: TRBV30
j_gene: TRBJ2-5
CDR3nt: TGTGCCTGGAGTGTAATTCGAGGGGCGGGGGAGACCCAGTACTTC
CDR3aa: CAWSVIRGAGETQYF

abundance: few
d_gene: TRBD1
v_gene: TRBV10-1
j_gene: TRBJ2-1
CDR3nt: TGCGCCAGCAGTCCCACGACAGGGCACCATGAGCAGTTCTTC
CDR3aa: CASSPTTGHHEQFF